This passage covers 14 T cell receptor beta chains from one sample sequenced in a study of vaccination effects on CD4 cells after COVID-19. Profiling relied on immunoSEQ multiplex PCR, and the TCRdb table lists in-frame clones only, not all of them. The sample includes about 68,000 clones, about 80% of them seen just once. For these receptors, no antigen is known. Sequencing followed a ViraFEST assay step that expanded antigen-specific CD4+ T cells with viral peptide pools. Cells that had been cultured for less than eleven days were the source of isolated CD4+ T cells. Each vaccine recipient was nucleocapsid antibody negative and had no prior SARS-CoV-2 infection. The source was CD4+ T cells from PBMCs cultured with SARS-CoV-2 spike peptides, collected before COVID-19 vaccination. The receptors here all came from a human donor who received a COVID-19 vaccine.

The rearrangement joins TRBV5-1 to TRBJ2-7; TRBD2 matches 11 bases. The CDR3 runs to 13 residues. J gave up 5 bases and V 3 bases, and 1 base lay outside the gene matches. CDR1 is SGHRS, CDR2 YFSETQ, per germline. The CDR3: CASSSGLADEQYV. DNA of the CDR3: TGCGCCAGCAGCTCGGGACTAGCGGACGAGCAGTACGTC.

J is TRBJ1-2 and V is TRBV28; TRBD1 matches at 10 bases. The CDR3 contains 14 residues. Germline CDR1 and CDR2: MDHEN and SYDVKM. The junction had 7 bases not matched to a gene; V was cut back by 4 bases and J by 8 bases. As DNA, the CDR3 is TGTGCCAGCAGTTACTCCGACAGGGGGCACGGCTACACCTTC. Translated, it gives CASSYSDRGHGYTF.

V is TRBV7-3 and J is TRBJ2-1; 8 bases align to TRBD2. Trimming at V came to 5 bases and at J to 2 bases, leaving 8 bases not matched to a gene. Germline V gene lookup returns CDR1 SGHTA and CDR2 FQGTGA. This CDR3 is 16 amino acids long. The CDR3 sequence: CASSTHGGAPYNEQFF. The CDR3 nucleotides are TGTGCCAGCAGCACCCACGGGGGGGCACCCTACAATGAGCAGTTCTTC.

V usage is TRBV7-3 and J usage is TRBJ2-3; the D gene is possibly TRBD1 (7 bases). The CDR3 is 17 amino acids. CDR1 and CDR2 from the germline V gene are SGHTA and FQGTGA. Between the trimmed V and J ends, which lost 6 bases and 3 bases, there was a span of 22 bases. The CDR3 coding sequence is TGTGCCAGCAGTCTCCGACAGGGCGGGACCCTGACAGATACGCAGTATTTT. Protein: CASSLRQGGTLTDTQYF.

The chain is built from TRBV27 and TRBJ1-6, with 7 positions matching TRBD1. Germline V gene lookup returns CDR1 MNHEY and CDR2 SMNVEV (reference sequence). The junction had 9 bases not matched to a gene; V was cut back by 5 bases and J by 8 bases. This CDR3 contains 15 residues. The CDR3 nucleotides are TGTGCCAGCAGTCCTCAACAGGGGTTGGATTCACCCCTCCACTTT. Translating gives CASSPQQGLDSPLHF.

V is TRBV7-2 and J is TRBJ1-2; D may be TRBD1 (5 bases). The V gene lost 2 bases and the J gene lost 8 bases, with 15 bases spanning the gap. This CDR3 is built from 14 residues. CDR1 SGHTA and CDR2 FQGNSA come from the germline V gene. In nucleotides, the CDR3 is TGTGCCAGCAGCTTAATCCACGGCGGGGGAGGCTACACCTTC. Protein: CASSLIHGGGGYTF.

This chain joins TRBV7-9 and TRBJ2-1, with 11 bases fitting TRBD2. V trimming: 2 bases; J trimming: 6 bases; junction bases outside the gene matches: 6. CDR1 and CDR2 from the germline V gene are SEHNR and FQNEAQ (reference sequence). CDR3 length equals 16 residues. CDR3 sequence: CASSLLAGGPGNEQFF. CDR3 bases: TGTGCCAGCAGCTTATTAGCGGGGGGGCCGGGCAATGAGCAGTTCTTC.

V usage is TRBV3-1 (or the pseudogene TRBV3-2) and J usage is TRBJ2-3; D uncertain. Germline V gives CDR1 LGHDT, CDR2 YNNKEL (reference sequence). The V gene lost 6 bases and the J gene lost 8 bases, with 21 bases spanning the gap. The CDR3 covers 15 residues. In nucleotides, the CDR3 is TGTGCCAGCAGGAGCGCGAACCTGGGGTTCGGTACGCAGTATTTT. This translates into CASRSANLGFGTQYF.

CDR3 DNA: TGCGCCAGCAGCTTGGTAGGGGATATGAGCTCTGGAAACACCATATATTTT. The encoded protein is CASSLVGDMSSGNTIYF. The chain is built from TRBV5-1 and TRBJ1-3; weak D call: TRBD1 (5 bases). This CDR3 has 17 amino acids. The V gene lost 0 bases and the J gene lost 0 bases, with 13 bases spanning the gap. The germline V gene encodes CDR1 SGHRS and CDR2 YFSETQ.

In this sample, this clone turned up once. This chain links TRBV25-1 with TRBJ2-3; D call uncertain. This CDR3 is built from 15 residues. CDR1 is MGHDK and CDR2 is SYGVNS in the germline V gene. V was cut by 2 bases and J by 2 bases, with 11 bases left in between. The CDR3 region has the DNA TGTGCCAGCAGTGAACGGTACGGTTTCACAGATACGCAGTATTTT. Residues: CASSERYGFTDTQYF.

This chain joins TRBV3-1 (or the pseudogene TRBV3-2) and TRBJ2-6, with D possibly TRBD1 on 5 matching bases. Between the trimmed V and J ends, which lost 0 bases and 2 bases, there was a span of 5 bases. CDR3 length: 15 amino acids. CDR1 and CDR2 (germline): LGHDT, YNNKEL (reference sequence). CDR3 amino acids: CASSQDRAGANVLTF. The CDR3, as DNA: TGTGCCAGCAGCCAAGACAGGGCTGGGGCCAACGTCCTGACTTTC.

This clone was seen only once. V gene TRBV7-2 combines with J gene TRBJ2-6, with D possibly TRBD1 on 6 matching bases. The germline V gene encodes CDR1 SGHTA and CDR2 FQGNSA. The germline V and J ends were trimmed by 2 bases and 0 bases, with 8 bases remaining between them. CDR3 size: 16 residues. The CDR3 DNA reads TGTGCCAGCAGCTTACAGGGGACCTCTGGGGCCAACGTCCTGACTTTC. Amino acids: CASSLQGTSGANVLTF. Looking up the rest from reference TRBV7-2 and TRBJ2-6 gives the full variable domain: GAGVSQSPSNKVTEKGKDVELRCDPISGHTALYWYRQSLGQGLEFLIYFQGNSAPDKSGLPSDRFSAERTGGSVSTLTIQRTQQEDSAVYLCASSLQGTSGANVLTFGAGSRLTVL.

The chain uses TRBV5-1 and TRBJ2-3; D possibly corresponds to TRBD2 (5 bases). This CDR3 has 15 amino acids. V lost 0 bases to trimming and J lost 6 bases, with 14 bases between them. Germline lookup yields CDR1 SGHRS and CDR2 YFSETQ. The CDR3 DNA reads TGCGCCAGCAGCTTGGTGGCGGGTACCTTGGATACGCAGTATTTT. Translation: CASSLVAGTLDTQYF.

This clone was found once. This chain uses TRBV7-2 with TRBJ1-5; TRBD1 matches 8 bases. V trimming: 4 bases; J trimming: 6 bases; junction bases outside the gene matches: 8. This CDR3 has 15 amino acids. Germline lookup yields CDR1 SGHTA and CDR2 FQGNSA. The CDR3 region is CASSSSQGASQPQHF. CDR3 sequence (DNA): TGTGCCAGCAGCTCGAGCCAGGGGGCATCTCAGCCCCAGCATTTT. Looking up the rest from reference TRBV7-2 and TRBJ1-5 gives the full variable domain: GAGVSQSPSNKVTEKGKDVELRCDPISGHTALYWYRQSLGQGLEFLIYFQGNSAPDKSGLPSDRFSAERTGGSVSTLTIQRTQQEDSAVYLCASSSSQGASQPQHFGDGTRLSIL.